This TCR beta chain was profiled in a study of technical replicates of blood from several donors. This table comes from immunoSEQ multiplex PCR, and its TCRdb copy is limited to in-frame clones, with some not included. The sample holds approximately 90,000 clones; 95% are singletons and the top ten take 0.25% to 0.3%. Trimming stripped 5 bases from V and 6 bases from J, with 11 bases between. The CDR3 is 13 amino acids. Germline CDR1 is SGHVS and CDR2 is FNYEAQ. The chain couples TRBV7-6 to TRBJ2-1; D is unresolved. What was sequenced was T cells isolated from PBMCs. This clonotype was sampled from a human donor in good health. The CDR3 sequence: CASSRPLSNEQFF. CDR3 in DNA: TGTGCCAGCAGCCGCCCCCTAAGCAATGAGCAGTTCTTC. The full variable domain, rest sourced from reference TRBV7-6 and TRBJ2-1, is GAGVSQSPRYKVTKRGQDVALRCDPISGHVSLYWYRQALGQGPEFLTYFNYEAQQDKSGLPNDRFSAERPEGSISTLTIQRTEQRDSAMYRCASSRPLSNEQFFGPGTRLTVL.